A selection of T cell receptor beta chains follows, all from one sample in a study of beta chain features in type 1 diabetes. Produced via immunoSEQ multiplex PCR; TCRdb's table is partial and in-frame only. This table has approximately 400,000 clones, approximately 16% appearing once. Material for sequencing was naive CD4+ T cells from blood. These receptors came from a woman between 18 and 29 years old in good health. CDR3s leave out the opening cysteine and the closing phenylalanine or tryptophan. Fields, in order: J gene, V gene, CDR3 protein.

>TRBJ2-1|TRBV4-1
ASSLPGLANNEQF
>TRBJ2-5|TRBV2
ASSEESSGTETQY
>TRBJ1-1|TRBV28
ASSLIGEAF
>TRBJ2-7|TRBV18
ASSPAGKRNEQY
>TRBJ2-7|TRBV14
ASSQRGTYSYEQY
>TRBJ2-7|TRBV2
ASSLAGTYEQY
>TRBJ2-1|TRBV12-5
ASGSPTSTSSYNEQF
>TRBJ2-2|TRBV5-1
ASTRGAGELF
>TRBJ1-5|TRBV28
ASSPGQGRNQPQH
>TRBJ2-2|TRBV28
AIGEGRLYTGELF
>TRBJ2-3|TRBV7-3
ASSRGGTVTDTQY
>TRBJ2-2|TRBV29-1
SVRDTLTGELF
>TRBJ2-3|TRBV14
ASSQGGRATYTQY
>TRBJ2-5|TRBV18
ASSPNRRETQY
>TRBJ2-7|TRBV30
ACPQDRNSYEQY
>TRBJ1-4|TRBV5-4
ASSRRGGGSVEKLF
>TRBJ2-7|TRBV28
ASSPRPGGGPYEQY
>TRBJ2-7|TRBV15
ATSRAGTVGYEQY
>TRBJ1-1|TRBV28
ASSGGGASNTEAF
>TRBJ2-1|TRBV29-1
SVEETGTRLRNEQF
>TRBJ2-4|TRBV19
ASGQGNIQY
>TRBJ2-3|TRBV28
ASSGTLAGGGDTQY